This TCR beta chain appears in the sequencing data of a study of T-cell memory formation after mild COVID-19. Study-wide findings and caveats: Chiefly within CM and EM were the contracting CD4+ clones; CD8+ ones were within EMRA. The authors left the SARS-CoV-2 specificity of second-wave clones peaking on day 37 unconfirmed. Within pre-infection memory, some responding clones were found, suggesting cross-reactive memory joined.

As for this clonotype: No antigen is known for it.

TCRdb analysed the 5' RACE reads with MiXCR anew, one entry per CDR3 protein. This repertoire shows 350,000 to 450,000 distinct CDR3 sequences, 24% found once; its top ten account for about 10%. This receptor was taken from an adult woman who had mild COVID-19 (a few samples of this study predate the infection). Cell type and time point are not known. The sample comprised PBMCs or a T cell subset sorted from them (not recorded which).

The CDR3 nucleotides read TGTGCCACCATAGGCGAGGGTAATGAGCAGTTCTTC. This encodes CATIGEGNEQFF. The V gene is TRBV24-1, the J gene TRBJ2-1, with D tentatively TRBD2 (5 bases). Trimming left V 8 bases short and J 7 bases short, with 11 bases between. The CDR3 consists of 12 residues. Germline CDR1 KGHDR, CDR2 SFDVKD.